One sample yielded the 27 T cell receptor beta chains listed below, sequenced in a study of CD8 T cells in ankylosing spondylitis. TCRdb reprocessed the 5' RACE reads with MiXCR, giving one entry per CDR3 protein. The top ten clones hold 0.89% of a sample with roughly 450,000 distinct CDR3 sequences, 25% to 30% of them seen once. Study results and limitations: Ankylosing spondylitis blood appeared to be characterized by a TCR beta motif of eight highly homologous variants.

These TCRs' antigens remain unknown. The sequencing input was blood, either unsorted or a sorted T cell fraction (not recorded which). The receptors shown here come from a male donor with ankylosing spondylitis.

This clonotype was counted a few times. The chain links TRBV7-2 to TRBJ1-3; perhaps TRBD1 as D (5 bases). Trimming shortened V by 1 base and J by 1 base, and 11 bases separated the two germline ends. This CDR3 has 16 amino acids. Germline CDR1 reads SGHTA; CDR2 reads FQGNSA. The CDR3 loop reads CASSLEGSPSGNTIYF. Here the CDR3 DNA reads TGTGCCAGCAGCTTAGAGGGGTCCCCTTCTGGAAACACCATATATTTT.

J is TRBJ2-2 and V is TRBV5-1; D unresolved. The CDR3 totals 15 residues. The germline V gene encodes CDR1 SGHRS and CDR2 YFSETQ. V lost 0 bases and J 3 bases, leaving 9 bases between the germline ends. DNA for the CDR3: TGCGCCAGCAGCTTGGGGGTTGCAGACACCGGGGAGCTGTTTTTT. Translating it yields CASSLGVADTGELFF.

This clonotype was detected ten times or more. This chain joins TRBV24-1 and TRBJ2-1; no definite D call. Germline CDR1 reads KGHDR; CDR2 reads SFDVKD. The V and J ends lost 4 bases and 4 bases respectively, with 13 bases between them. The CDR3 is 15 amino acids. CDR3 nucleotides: TGTGCCACCAGTGACTCCCAGCCCTCGTACAATGAGCAGTTCTTC. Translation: CATSDSQPSYNEQFF.

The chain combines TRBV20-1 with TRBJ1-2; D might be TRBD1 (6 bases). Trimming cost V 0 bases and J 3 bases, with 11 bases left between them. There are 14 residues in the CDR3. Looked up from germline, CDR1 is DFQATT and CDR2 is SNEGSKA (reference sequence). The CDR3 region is CSARDARTDYGYTF. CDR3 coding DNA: TGCAGTGCTAGAGATGCGCGGACAGACTATGGCTACACCTTC.

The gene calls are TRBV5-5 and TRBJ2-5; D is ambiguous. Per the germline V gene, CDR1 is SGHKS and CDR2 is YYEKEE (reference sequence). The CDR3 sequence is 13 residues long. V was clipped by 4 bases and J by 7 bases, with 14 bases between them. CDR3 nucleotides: TGTGCCAGCAGCCCGGCCCTAGAAGGGACCCAGTACTTC. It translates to CASSPALEGTQYF. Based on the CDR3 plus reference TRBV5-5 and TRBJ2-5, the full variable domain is DAGVTQSPTHLIKTRGQQVTLRCSPISGHKSVSWYQQVLGQGPQFIFQYYEKEERGRGNFPDRFSARQFPNYSSELNVNALLLGDSALYLCASSPALEGTQYFGPGTRLLVL.

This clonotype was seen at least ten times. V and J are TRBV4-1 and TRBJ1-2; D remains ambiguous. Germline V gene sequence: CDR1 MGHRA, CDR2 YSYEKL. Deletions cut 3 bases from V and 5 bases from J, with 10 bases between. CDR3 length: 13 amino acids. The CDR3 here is CASSQPGNYGYTF. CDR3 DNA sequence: TGCGCCAGCAGCCAGCCGGGGAATTATGGCTACACCTTC.

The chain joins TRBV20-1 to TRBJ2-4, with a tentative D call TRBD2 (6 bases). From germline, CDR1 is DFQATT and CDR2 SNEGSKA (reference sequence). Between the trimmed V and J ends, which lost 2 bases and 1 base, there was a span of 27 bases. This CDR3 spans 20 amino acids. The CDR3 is CSARSLRTGVSASAKNIQYF. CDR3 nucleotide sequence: TGCAGTGCTAGAAGTCTTAGAACGGGAGTCTCCGCTTCGGCCAAAAACATTCAGTACTTC.

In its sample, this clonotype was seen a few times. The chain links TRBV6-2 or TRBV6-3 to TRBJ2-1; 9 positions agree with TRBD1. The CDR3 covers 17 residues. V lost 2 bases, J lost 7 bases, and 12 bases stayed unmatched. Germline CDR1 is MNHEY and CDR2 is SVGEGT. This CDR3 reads CASSYHSGQGHGNEQFF. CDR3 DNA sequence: TGTGCCAGCAGTTACCACTCGGGACAGGGCCATGGGAATGAGCAGTTCTTC.

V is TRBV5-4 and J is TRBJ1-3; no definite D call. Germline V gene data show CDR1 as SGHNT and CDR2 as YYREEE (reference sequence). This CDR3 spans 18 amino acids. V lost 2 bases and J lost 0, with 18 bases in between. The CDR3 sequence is CASSLQGASRLSGNTIYF. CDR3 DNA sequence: TGTGCCAGCAGCTTACAAGGTGCCAGCAGGCTCTCTGGAAACACCATATATTTT.

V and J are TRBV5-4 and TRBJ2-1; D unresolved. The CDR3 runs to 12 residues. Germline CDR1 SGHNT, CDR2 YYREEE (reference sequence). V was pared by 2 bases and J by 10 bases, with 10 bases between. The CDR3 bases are TGTGCCAGCAGCTTTTTTTCGCGGGAGCAGTTCTTC. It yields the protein CASSFFSREQFF.

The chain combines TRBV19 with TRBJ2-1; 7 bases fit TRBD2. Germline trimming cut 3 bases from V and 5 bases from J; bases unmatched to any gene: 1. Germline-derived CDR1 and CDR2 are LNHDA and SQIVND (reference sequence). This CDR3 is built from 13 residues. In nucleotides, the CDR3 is TGTGCCAGTAGTATGGGACTAAACAATGAGCAGTTCTTC. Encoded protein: CASSMGLNNEQFF.

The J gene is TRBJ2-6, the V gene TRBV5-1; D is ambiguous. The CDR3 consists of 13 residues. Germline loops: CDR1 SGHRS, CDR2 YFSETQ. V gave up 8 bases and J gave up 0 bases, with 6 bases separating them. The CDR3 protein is CASRPSGANVLTF. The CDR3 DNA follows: TGCGCCAGTAGACCCTCTGGGGCCAACGTCCTGACTTTC.

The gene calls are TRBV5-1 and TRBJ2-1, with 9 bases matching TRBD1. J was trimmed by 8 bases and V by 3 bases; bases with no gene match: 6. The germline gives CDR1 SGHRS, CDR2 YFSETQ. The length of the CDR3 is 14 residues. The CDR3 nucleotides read TGCGCCAGCAGCTGGGGGGACAGGGACGATGAGCAGTTCTTC. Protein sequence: CASSWGDRDDEQFF.

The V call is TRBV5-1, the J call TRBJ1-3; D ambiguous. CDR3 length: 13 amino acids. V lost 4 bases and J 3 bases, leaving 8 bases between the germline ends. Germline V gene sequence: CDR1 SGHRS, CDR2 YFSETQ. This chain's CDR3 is CASSPDGGNTIYF. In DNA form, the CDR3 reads TGCGCCAGCAGCCCGGACGGTGGAAACACCATATATTTT.

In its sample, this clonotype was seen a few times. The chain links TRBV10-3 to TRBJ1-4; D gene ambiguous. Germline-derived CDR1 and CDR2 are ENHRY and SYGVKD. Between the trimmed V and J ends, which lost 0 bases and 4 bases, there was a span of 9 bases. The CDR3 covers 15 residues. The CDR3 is CAISESPRNNEKLFF. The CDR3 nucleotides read TGTGCCATCAGTGAGTCGCCGAGGAATAATGAAAAACTGTTTTTT.

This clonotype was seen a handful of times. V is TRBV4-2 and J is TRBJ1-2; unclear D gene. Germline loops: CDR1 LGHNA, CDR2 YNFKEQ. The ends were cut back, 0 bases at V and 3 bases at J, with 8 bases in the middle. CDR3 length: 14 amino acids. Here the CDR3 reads CASSQDRADYGYTF. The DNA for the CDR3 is TGTGCCAGCAGCCAAGATCGGGCAGACTATGGCTACACCTTC.

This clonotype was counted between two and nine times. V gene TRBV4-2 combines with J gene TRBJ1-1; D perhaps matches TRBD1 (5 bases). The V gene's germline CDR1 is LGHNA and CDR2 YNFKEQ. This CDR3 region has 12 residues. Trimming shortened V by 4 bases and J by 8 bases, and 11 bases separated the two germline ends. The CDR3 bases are TGTGCCAGCAGCCCGCTTGGGGCAGAAGCTTTCTTT. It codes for CASSPLGAEAFF.

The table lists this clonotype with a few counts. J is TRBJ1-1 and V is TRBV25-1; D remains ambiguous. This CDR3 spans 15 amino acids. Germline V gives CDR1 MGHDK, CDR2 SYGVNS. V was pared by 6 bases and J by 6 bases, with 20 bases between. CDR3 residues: CASSPLGQRDPEAFF. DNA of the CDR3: TGTGCCAGCAGCCCCCTCGGTCAGAGAGACCCTGAAGCTTTCTTT.

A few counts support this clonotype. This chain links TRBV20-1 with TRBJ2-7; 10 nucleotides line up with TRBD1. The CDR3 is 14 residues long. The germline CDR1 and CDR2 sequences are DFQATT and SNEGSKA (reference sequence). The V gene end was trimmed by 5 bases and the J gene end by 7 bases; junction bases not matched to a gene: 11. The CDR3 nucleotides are TGCAGTGCTCCGGGACAGGGGAGGTCTGGGGAGCAGTACTTC. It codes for CSAPGQGRSGEQYF.

The CDR3 bases are TGTGCCAGCAGCCCGGACTGGAGGGATGAGCAGTTCTTC. Translating it yields CASSPDWRDEQFF. The rearrangement uses TRBV4-2 and TRBJ2-1, with a tentative D call TRBD2 (6 bases). Germline CDR1 and CDR2: LGHNA and YNFKEQ. Deletions cut 4 bases from V and 8 bases from J, with 12 bases between. The CDR3 is 13 amino acids.

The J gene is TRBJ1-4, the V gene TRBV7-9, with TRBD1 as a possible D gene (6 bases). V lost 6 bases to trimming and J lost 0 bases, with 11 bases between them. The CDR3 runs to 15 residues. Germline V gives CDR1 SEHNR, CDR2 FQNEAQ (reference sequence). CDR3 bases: TGTGCCAGCAGGATGTACAGGGCAACTAATGAAAAACTGTTTTTT. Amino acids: CASRMYRATNEKLFF.

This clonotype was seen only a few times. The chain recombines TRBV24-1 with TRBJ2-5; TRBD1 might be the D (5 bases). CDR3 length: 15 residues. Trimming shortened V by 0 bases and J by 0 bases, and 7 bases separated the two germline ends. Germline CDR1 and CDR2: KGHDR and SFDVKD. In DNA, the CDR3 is TGTGCCACCAGTGATTTGGCCAGGGACCAAGAGACCCAGTACTTC. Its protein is CATSDLARDQETQYF.

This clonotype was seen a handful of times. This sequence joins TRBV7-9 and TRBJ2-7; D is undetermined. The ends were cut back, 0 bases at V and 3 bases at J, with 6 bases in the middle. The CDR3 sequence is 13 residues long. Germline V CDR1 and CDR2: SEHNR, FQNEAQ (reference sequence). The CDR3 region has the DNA TGTGCCAGCAGCTTAGCGGGCAGCTACGAGCAGTACGTC. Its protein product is CASSLAGSYEQYV.

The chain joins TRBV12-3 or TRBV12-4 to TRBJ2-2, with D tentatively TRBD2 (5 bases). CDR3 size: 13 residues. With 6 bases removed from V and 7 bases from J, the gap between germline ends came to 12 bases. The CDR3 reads CASSRTHDGELFF. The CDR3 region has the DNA TGTGCCAGCAGCCGGACTCACGACGGGGAGCTGTTTTTT.

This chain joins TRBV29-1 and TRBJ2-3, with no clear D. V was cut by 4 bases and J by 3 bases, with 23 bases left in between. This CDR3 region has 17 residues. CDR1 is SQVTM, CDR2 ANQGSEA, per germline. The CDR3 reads CSVGAPKGYERTDTQYF. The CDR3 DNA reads TGCAGCGTTGGCGCACCGAAGGGCTATGAAAGGACAGATACGCAGTATTTT.

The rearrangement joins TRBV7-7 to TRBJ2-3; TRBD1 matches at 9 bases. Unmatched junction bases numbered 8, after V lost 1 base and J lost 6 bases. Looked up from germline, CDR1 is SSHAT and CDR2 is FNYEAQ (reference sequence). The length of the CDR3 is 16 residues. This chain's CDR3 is CASSLGRGTGRDTQYF. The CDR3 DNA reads TGTGCCAGCAGCTTAGGGCGAGGGACAGGGAGGGATACGCAGTATTTT.

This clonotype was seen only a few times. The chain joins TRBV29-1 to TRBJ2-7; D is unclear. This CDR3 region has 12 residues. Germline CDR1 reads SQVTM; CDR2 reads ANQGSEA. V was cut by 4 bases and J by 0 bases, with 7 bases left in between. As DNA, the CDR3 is TGCAGCGTTGGGTTCATCTCCTACGAGCAGTACTTC. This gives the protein CSVGFISYEQYF.